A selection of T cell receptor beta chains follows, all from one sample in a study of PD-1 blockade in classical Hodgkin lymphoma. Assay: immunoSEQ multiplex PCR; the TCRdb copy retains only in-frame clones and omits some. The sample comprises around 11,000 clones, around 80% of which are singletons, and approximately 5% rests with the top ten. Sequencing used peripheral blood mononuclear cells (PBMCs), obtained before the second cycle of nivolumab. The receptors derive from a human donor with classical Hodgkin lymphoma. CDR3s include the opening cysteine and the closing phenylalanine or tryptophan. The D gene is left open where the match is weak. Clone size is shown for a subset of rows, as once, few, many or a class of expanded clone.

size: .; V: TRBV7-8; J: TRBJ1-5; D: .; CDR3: CASSLLAVHSNQPQHF; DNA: TGTGCCAGCAGCTTATTAGCCGTTCATAGCAATCAGCCCCAGCATTTT
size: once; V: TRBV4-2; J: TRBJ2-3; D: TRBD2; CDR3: CASSGGGRDTQYF; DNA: TGTGCCAGCAGCGGCGGGGGGCGGGATACGCAGTATTTT
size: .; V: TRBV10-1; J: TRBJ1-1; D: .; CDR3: CASSGSGIPEAFF; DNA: TGCGCCAGCAGTGGGAGCGGGATACCTGAAGCTTTCTTT
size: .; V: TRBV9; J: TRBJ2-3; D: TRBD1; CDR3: CASSVRQGGTDTQYF; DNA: TGTGCCAGCAGCGTAAGACAGGGGGGCACAGATACGCAGTATTTT
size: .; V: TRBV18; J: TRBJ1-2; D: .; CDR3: CASSPEQGVGYTF; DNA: TGTGCCAGCTCACCGGAACAGGGTGTTGGCTACACCTTC
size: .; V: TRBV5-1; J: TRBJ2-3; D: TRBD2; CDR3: CASSLMTSPPDTQYF; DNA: TGCGCCAGCAGCTTAATGACTAGCCCCCCAGATACGCAGTATTTT
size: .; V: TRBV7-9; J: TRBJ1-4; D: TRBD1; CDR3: CASSTTGGRGTLNEKLFF; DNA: TGTGCCAGCAGCACGACAGGGGGAAGGGGGACTCTGAATGAAAAACTGTTTTTT
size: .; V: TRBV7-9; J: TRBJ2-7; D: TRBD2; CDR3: CASSFSGGGYEQYF; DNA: TGTGCCAGCAGCTTTTCGGGCGGGGGGTACGAGCAGTACTTC
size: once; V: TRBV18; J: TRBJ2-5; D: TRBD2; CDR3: CASSGREGLQETQYF; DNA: TGTGCCAGCTCCGGTAGGGAGGGCTTGCAAGAGACCCAGTACTTC
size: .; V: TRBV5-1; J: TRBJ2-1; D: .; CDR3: CASSLYDNEQFF; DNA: TGCGCCAGCAGCTTGTATGACAATGAGCAGTTCTTC
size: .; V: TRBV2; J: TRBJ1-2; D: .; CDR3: CASSEAWVLYGYTF; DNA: TGTGCCAGCAGTGAAGCGTGGGTATTGTATGGCTACACCTTC
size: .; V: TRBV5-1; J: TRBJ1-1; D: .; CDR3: CASSLRGTEAFF; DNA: TGCGCCAGCAGCTTGAGGGGCACTGAAGCTTTCTTT